What follows are 9 T cell receptor beta chains derived from one specimen sequenced in a study of T cells expressing NK-cell markers. From its re-call of the 5' RACE reads, TCRdb lists each CDR3 protein once, without DNA. The sample holds more than 400,000 distinct CDR3 sequences. Sequenced sample: blood T cells: a sorted CD56 or NKG2C T cell subset, CD4+ or CD8+ T cells, or bulk PBMC T cells (not recorded which). The receptors come from a woman aged 18-70 years in good health.

V is TRBV20-1 and J is TRBJ2-4; TCRdb calls TRBD2, which cannot be checked without DNA. This CDR3 comprises 14 residues. Germline loops: CDR1 DFQATT, CDR2 SNEGSKA (reference sequence). The CDR3 is CSAPGGPGKNIQYF.

The V call is TRBV18, the J call TRBJ2-2; TCRdb picks TRBD2, but there is no DNA to check that call. Germline assignment: CDR1 KGHSH and CDR2 LQKENI. The CDR3 has 19 amino acids. CDR3 sequence reads: CASSPRRTSGRAHTGELFF.

V gene TRBV7-9 combines with J gene TRBJ2-4; the TRBD1 assignment by TCRdb is unverifiable without DNA. The CDR3 spans 13 residues. Germline-derived CDR1 and CDR2 are SEHNR and FQNEAQ (reference sequence). The CDR3 spells CASSPGGGGIQYF.

The rearrangement joins TRBV12-3 or TRBV12-4 to TRBJ2-2. The CDR3 runs to 13 residues. CDR3 loop: CASSFIAAGELFF.

V and J are TRBV9 and TRBJ1-2. CDR1 and CDR2 from the germline V gene are SGDLS and YYNGEE. The CDR3 totals 13 residues. The CDR3 sequence: CASSGTDNYGYTF.

The rearrangement joins TRBV20-1 to TRBJ2-2. The length of the CDR3 is 13 residues. Looked up from germline, CDR1 is DFQATT and CDR2 is SNEGSKA (reference sequence). This chain's CDR3 is CSAPTRNTGELFF.

The V gene is TRBV28, the J gene TRBJ2-4; TCRdb returns TRBD1, unconfirmable since there is no DNA. Germline V gives CDR1 MDHEN, CDR2 SYDVKM. The CDR3 has 16 residues. CDR3: CASSFRGDRGKNIQYF.

The CDR3 here is CASSLAGGRQPQHF. The J gene is TRBJ1-5, the V gene TRBV12-3 or TRBV12-4; with no DNA, the TCRdb D assignment of TRBD1 cannot be verified. This CDR3 spans 14 amino acids.

The chain employs TRBV7-8 and TRBJ1-1. The CDR3 runs 14 residues. CDR1 is SGHVS and CDR2 is FQNEAQ in the germline V gene. Here the CDR3 reads CASSLDGGDTEAFF.